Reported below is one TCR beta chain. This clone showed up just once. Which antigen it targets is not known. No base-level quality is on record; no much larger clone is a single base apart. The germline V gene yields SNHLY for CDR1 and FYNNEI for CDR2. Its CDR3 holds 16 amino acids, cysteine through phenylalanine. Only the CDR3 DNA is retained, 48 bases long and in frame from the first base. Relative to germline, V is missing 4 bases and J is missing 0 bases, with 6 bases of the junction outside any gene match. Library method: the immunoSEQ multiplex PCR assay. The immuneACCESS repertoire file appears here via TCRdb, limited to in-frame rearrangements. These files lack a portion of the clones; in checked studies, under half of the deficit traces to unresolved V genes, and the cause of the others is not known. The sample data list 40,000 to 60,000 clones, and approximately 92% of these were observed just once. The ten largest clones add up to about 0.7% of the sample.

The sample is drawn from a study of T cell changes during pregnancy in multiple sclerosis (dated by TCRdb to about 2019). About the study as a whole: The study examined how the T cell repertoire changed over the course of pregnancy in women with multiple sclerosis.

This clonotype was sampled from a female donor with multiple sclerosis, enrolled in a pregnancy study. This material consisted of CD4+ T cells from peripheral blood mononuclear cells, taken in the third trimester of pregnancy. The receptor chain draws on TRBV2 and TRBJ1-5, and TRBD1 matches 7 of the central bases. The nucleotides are TGTGCCAGCAGTGGAAGACAGGGTTATAGCAATCAGCCCCAGCATTTT. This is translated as CASSGRQGYSNQPQHF.